This T cell receptor (beta chain) came from a study of memory CD8 T cells in hepatitis C reinfection. Study in general: Late or post reinfection samples were taken 12 to 24 weeks after detection.

The germline gives CDR1 MDHEN, CDR2 SYDVKM. V lost 4 bases, J lost 5 bases, and 5 bases stayed unmatched. The CDR3 spans 15 residues. Method: immunoSEQ multiplex PCR; TCRdb's copy keeps in-frame clones and lacks some. The sample contains tens of thousands of clones, 89% of which appear only once. Noted time point: late/post reinfection, 12 to 24 weeks after detection. TCR sequencing was done directly ex vivo on sorted cells, without expansion in vitro. The clonotype originates from a man aged 18 to 29 with hepatitis C virus infection. The sequencing input was naive CD8+ T cells sorted from blood. The chain employs TRBV28 and TRBJ2-1; 10 nucleotides line up with TRBD1. CDR3: CASSYSGTGDNEQFF. The CDR3 DNA reads TGTGCCAGCAGTTACTCCGGGACAGGGGACAATGAGCAGTTCTTC.